These T cell receptor beta chains were read from a single sample in a study of blood T cell repertoires in COVID-19. The assay was immunoSEQ multiplex PCR, and TCRdb's table has in-frame clones only and misses some. The sample carries roughly 11,000 clones, 85% to 90% recorded once. Sequenced input: peripheral blood. These receptors originate from a woman aged 60 to 75 with active COVID-19. CDR3s leave out the opening cysteine and the closing phenylalanine or tryptophan. Each record gives: V gene, J gene, CDR3 protein.

v_call: TRBV27
j_call: TRBJ1-2
cdr3_aa: ASSLDRGSYGYT

v_call: TRBV28
j_call: TRBJ2-4
cdr3_aa: ASSPQGAENIQY

v_call: TRBV6-1
j_call: TRBJ1-1
cdr3_aa: ASSVRDRGGLGTEAF

v_call: TRBV15
j_call: TRBJ2-1
cdr3_aa: ATSIGVNYNEQF

v_call: TRBV12-5
j_call: TRBJ1-2
cdr3_aa: ASGLRVPGHVT

v_call: TRBV10-3
j_call: TRBJ2-3
cdr3_aa: AISAIRGQDTQY

v_call: TRBV2
j_call: TRBJ1-1
cdr3_aa: ASSVEKASGTEAF

v_call: TRBV19
j_call: TRBJ1-1
cdr3_aa: ASSISHGHSGTEAF

v_call: TRBV5-1
j_call: TRBJ2-1
cdr3_aa: ASSLPPSGLDIKGNEQF

v_call: TRBV6-5
j_call: TRBJ1-1
cdr3_aa: ATRGGGNTEAF

v_call: TRBV21-1
j_call: TRBJ1-3
cdr3_aa: ASKRRETGNTIY

v_call: TRBV19
j_call: TRBJ1-2
cdr3_aa: ASSMVSQANYGYT

v_call: TRBV19
j_call: TRBJ2-5
cdr3_aa: ASSVQDDRSKTQY

v_call: TRBV5-1
j_call: TRBJ2-2
cdr3_aa: ASSLGRGPGELF

v_call: TRBV6-4
j_call: TRBJ2-3
cdr3_aa: ASSGTGGTDTQY

v_call: TRBV23-1
j_call: TRBJ2-1
cdr3_aa: ASSQYLAGVSYYNEQF

v_call: TRBV5-5
j_call: TRBJ2-1
cdr3_aa: ASSFRDREAGEQF

v_call: TRBV6-1
j_call: TRBJ2-3
cdr3_aa: ASSEGGADTQY

v_call: TRBV6-1
j_call: TRBJ2-3
cdr3_aa: ASSEANLKDTQY

v_call: TRBV10-3
j_call: TRBJ2-3
cdr3_aa: AIRPRNGQGADTQY

v_call: TRBV19
j_call: TRBJ2-3
cdr3_aa: ASSSPVGASPGTQY

v_call: TRBV6-5
j_call: TRBJ2-7
cdr3_aa: ASSGASGNYEQY

v_call: TRBV29-1
j_call: TRBJ2-4
cdr3_aa: SVVGGLAKNIQY

v_call: TRBV9
j_call: TRBJ2-1
cdr3_aa: ASSVSVDEQF

v_call: TRBV9
j_call: TRBJ2-7
cdr3_aa: ASSVGWTTQAYEQY

v_call: TRBV4-2
j_call: TRBJ2-2
cdr3_aa: ASSQAGTGLETGELF

v_call: TRBV6-5
j_call: TRBJ1-2
cdr3_aa: ASSYAQAGGYT

v_call: TRBV7-9
j_call: TRBJ2-3
cdr3_aa: ASSSLLGTSGGWADTQY

v_call: TRBV11-2
j_call: TRBJ1-1
cdr3_aa: ASSLVGQGYTEAF

v_call: TRBV7-7
j_call: TRBJ2-3
cdr3_aa: ASSLPGLPKTDTQY

v_call: TRBV5-6
j_call: TRBJ1-1
cdr3_aa: ASSSPGPGQLNTEAF

v_call: TRBV4-2
j_call: TRBJ2-1
cdr3_aa: ASSLTSGSSYNEQF

v_call: TRBV9
j_call: TRBJ1-6
cdr3_aa: ASSVSREGSPLH

v_call: TRBV10-2
j_call: TRBJ1-6
cdr3_aa: ASSQTDLNSPLH

v_call: TRBV5-4
j_call: TRBJ2-2
cdr3_aa: ASSLSGDTGELF

v_call: TRBV7-2
j_call: TRBJ2-5
cdr3_aa: ASSFDQGTQY

v_call: TRBV7-7
j_call: TRBJ2-6
cdr3_aa: ASSLGQGSSGANVLT

v_call: TRBV5-1
j_call: TRBJ1-6
cdr3_aa: ASSSGISGDYNSPLH

v_call: TRBV9
j_call: TRBJ2-5
cdr3_aa: ASSPGTETEETQY

v_call: TRBV28
j_call: TRBJ1-1
cdr3_aa: ASNSRKGGLDTEAF

v_call: TRBV9
j_call: TRBJ2-2
cdr3_aa: ASSVGGGALNTGELF

v_call: TRBV18
j_call: TRBJ1-3
cdr3_aa: ASSTGLVGNTIY

v_call: TRBV7-8
j_call: TRBJ2-2
cdr3_aa: ASSPRGGRTGELF

v_call: TRBV6-1
j_call: TRBJ2-3
cdr3_aa: ASSEVGFTDTQY

v_call: TRBV1
j_call: TRBJ1-2
cdr3_aa: TSIWGGFDGYT

v_call: TRBV27
j_call: TRBJ2-2
cdr3_aa: ASSSSFKGGRAPTGELF

v_call: TRBV28
j_call: TRBJ2-7
cdr3_aa: ASSSPAGDYEQY

v_call: TRBV19
j_call: TRBJ1-4
cdr3_aa: ASSTTGGEKLF

v_call: TRBV10-2
j_call: TRBJ1-1
cdr3_aa: ASSVQGLNRNTEAF

v_call: TRBV4-1
j_call: TRBJ2-6
cdr3_aa: ASSQDPLSGANVLT

v_call: TRBV27
j_call: TRBJ2-5
cdr3_aa: ASRQGASGETQY

v_call: TRBV7-9
j_call: TRBJ2-5
cdr3_aa: ASSPDRGRETQY

v_call: TRBV5-1
j_call: TRBJ2-4
cdr3_aa: ASSSGGAKNIQY

v_call: TRBV6-1
j_call: TRBJ2-1
cdr3_aa: ASSVAGSYNEQF